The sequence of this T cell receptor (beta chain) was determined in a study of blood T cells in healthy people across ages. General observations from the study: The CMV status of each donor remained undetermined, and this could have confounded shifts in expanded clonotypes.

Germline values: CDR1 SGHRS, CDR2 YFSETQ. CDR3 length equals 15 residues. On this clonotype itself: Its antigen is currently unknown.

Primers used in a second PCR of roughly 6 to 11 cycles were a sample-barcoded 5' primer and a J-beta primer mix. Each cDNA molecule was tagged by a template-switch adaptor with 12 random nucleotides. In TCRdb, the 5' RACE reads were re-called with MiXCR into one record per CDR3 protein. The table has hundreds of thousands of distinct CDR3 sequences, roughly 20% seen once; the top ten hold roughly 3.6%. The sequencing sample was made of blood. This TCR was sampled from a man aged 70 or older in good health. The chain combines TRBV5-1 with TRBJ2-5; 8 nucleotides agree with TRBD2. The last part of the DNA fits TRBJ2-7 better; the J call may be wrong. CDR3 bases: TGCGCCAGCAGCTTGGTGGCGGGAGGAAGATACGAGCAGTACTTC. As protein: CASSLVAGGRYEQYF.